This TCR beta chain is drawn from a study of blood T cell repertoires in COVID-19. Measured with immunoSEQ multiplex PCR; TCRdb has only the in-frame clones, and not every one. The table records tens of thousands of clones, about nine tenths of them present only once. V lost 0 bases, J lost 1 base, and 8 bases lay in between. The CDR3 is 14 amino acids. Germline V gives CDR1 GTSNPN, CDR2 SVGIG (reference sequence). This chain links TRBV30 with TRBJ2-3; D ambiguous. This TCR was recovered from a human donor with active COVID-19. The donor label of this sample is uncertain. Sequenced material: peripheral blood. In DNA, the CDR3 is TGTGCCTGGAGTGTTACCAGCGGCACAGATACGCAGTATTTT. It encodes CAWSVTSGTDTQYF. Combining the CDR3 with reference TRBV30 and TRBJ2-3 gives the whole variable domain SQTIHQWPATLVQPVGSPLSLECTVEGTSNPNLYWYRQAAGRGLQLLFYSVGIGQISSEVPQNLSASRPQDRQFILSSKKLLLSDSGFYLCAWSVTSGTDTQYFGPGTRLTVL.